This TCR beta chain was identified during a study of glioma-infiltrating T cells. Findings and caveats of the study: CDR3 overlap between tissue and blood was very small. Tissue-blood divergence was below expectation in non-neoplastic patients, above in gliomas.

CDR1 and CDR2 from the germline V gene are SEHNR and FQNEAQ (reference sequence). Trimming removed 7 bases from V and 6 bases from J, with 22 bases in between. CDR3 length: 16 amino acids. The sample holds many counts of this clonotype. What it recognizes is unknown. The iRepertoire nested amplicon-rescue multiplex PCR amplified TCR alpha and beta CDR3s from RNA. Input was roughly 85-450 ng of tissue mRNA or PBMC total RNA. TCRdb re-called the multiplex PCR reads through MiXCR, storing one row per CDR3 protein. The sample consists of 12,000 or so distinct CDR3 sequences, 26% of them appearing once. The sequence was obtained from a human donor with low-grade glioma or glioblastoma, undergoing nonglioma brain surgery, or in good health (not recorded which). The rearrangement links TRBV7-9 to TRBJ2-1, with D tentatively TRBD2 (5 bases). The source material was glioma tissue, nonneoplastic brain tissue, or PBMCs (not recorded which). This CDR3 is CASTSIAIQKGNEQFF. CDR3 bases: TGTGCCAGCACCTCAATAGCGATTCAAAAGGGCAATGAGCAGTTCTTC.